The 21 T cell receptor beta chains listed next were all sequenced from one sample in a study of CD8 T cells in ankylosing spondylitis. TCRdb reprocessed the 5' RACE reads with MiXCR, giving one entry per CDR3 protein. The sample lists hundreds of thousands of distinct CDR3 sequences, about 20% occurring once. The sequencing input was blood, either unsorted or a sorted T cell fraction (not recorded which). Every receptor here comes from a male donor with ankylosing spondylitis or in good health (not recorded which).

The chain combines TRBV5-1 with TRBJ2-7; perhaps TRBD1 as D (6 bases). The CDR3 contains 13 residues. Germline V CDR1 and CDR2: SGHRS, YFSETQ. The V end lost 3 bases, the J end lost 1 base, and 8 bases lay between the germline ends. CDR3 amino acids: CASSWDISYEQYF. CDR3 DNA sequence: TGCGCCAGCAGCTGGGACATTTCCTACGAGCAGTACTTC.

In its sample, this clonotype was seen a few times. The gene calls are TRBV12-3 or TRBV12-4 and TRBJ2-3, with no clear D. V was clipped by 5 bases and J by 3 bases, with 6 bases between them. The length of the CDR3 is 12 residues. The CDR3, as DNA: TGTGCCAGCAGTAAGGGTACAGATACGCAGTATTTT. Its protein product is CASSKGTDTQYF.

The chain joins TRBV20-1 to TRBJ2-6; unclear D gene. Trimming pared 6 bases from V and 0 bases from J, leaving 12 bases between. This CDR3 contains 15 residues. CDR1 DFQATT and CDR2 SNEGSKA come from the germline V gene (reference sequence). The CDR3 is CSAPDPNSGANVLTF. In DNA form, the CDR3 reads TGCAGTGCCCCGGACCCTAACTCTGGGGCCAACGTCCTGACTTTC.

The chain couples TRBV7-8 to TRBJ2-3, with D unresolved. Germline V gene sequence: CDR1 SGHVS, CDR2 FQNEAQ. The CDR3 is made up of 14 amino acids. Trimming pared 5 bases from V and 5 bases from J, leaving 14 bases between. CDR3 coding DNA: TGTGCCAGCAGCCCGCATTGGGGTATAGATACGCAGTATTTT. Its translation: CASSPHWGIDTQYF.

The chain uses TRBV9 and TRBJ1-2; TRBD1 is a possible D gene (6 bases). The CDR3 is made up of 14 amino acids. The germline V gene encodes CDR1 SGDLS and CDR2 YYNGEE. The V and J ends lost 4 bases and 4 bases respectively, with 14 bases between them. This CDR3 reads CASSKWGGTYGYTF. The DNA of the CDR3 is TGTGCCAGCAGCAAGTGGGGGGGCACCTATGGCTACACCTTC.

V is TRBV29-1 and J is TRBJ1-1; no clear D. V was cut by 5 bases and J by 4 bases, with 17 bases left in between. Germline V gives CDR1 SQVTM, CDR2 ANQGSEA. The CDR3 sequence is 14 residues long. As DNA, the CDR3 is TGCAGCGTTCCCAACATGGAGGATACCACTGAAGCTTTCTTT. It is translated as CSVPNMEDTTEAFF. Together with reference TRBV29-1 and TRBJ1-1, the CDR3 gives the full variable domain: SAVISQKPSRDICQRGTSLTIQCQVDSQVTMMFWYRQQPGQSLTLIATANQGSEATYESGFVIDKFPISRPNLTFSTLTVSNMSPEDSSIYLCSVPNMEDTTEAFFGQGTRLTVV.

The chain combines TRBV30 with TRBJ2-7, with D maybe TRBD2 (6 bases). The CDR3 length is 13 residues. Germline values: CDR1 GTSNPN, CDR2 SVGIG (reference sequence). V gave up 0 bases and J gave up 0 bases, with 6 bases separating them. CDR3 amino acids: CAWSVGGSYEQYF. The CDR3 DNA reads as TGTGCCTGGAGTGTCGGGGGCTCCTACGAGCAGTACTTC.

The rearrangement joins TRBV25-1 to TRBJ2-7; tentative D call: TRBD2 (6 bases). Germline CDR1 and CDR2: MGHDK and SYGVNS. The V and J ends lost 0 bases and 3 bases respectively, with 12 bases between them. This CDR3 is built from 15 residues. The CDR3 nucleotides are TGTGCCAGCAGTGAATACACACACGGGGGCTACGAGCAGTACTTC. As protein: CASSEYTHGGYEQYF.

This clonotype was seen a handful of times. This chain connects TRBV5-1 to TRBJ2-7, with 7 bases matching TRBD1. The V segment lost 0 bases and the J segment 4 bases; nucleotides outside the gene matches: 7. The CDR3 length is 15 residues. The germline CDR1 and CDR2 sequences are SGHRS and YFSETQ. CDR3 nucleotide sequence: TGCGCCAGCAGCTTGGCGGGACAGACGATTTACGAGCAGTACTTC. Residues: CASSLAGQTIYEQYF.

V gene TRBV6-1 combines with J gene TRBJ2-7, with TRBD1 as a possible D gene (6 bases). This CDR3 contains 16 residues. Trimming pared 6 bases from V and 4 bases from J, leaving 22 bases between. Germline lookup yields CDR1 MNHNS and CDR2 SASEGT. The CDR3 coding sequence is TGTGCCAGCAGAGGGGGACATCAGGGGATCTCGTACGAGCAGTACTTC. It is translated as CASRGGHQGISYEQYF.

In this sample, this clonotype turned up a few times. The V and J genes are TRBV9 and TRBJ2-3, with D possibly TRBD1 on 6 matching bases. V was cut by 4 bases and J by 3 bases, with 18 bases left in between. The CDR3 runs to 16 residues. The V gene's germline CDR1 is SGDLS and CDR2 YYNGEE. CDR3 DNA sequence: TGTGCCAGCAGCATAAGTCGACCCACAGGGACAGATACGCAGTATTTT. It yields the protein CASSISRPTGTDTQYF.

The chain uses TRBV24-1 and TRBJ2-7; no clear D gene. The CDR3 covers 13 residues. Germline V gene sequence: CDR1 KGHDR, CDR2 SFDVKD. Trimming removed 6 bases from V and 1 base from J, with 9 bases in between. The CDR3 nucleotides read TGTGCCACCAGTAGCTGGGATTCCTACGAGCAGTACTTC. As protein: CATSSWDSYEQYF.

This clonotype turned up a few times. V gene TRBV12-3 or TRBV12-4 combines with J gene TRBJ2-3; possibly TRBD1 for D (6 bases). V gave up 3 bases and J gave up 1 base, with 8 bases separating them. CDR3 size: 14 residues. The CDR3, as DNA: TGTGCCAGCAGTTTCAGGGGCCGCACAGATACGCAGTATTTT. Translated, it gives CASSFRGRTDTQYF.

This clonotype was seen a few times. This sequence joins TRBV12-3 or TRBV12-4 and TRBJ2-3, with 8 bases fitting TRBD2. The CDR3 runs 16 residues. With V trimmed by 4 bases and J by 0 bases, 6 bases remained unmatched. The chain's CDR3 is CASSWAGGRSTDTQYF. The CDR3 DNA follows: TGTGCCAGCAGTTGGGCGGGGGGCCGTAGCACAGATACGCAGTATTTT.

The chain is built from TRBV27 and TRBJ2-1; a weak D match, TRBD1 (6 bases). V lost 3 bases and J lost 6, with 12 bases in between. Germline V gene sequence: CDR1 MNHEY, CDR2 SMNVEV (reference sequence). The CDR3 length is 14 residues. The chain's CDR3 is CASSFLGQTNEQFF. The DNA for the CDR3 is TGTGCCAGCAGTTTCCTCGGACAGACCAATGAGCAGTTCTTC.

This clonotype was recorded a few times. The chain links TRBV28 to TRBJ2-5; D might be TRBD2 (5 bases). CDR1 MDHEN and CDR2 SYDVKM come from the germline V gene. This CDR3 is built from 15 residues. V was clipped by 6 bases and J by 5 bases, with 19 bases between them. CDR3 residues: CASSAGKNPVETQYF. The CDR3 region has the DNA TGTGCCAGCAGCGCCGGGAAGAATCCTGTGGAGACCCAGTACTTC.

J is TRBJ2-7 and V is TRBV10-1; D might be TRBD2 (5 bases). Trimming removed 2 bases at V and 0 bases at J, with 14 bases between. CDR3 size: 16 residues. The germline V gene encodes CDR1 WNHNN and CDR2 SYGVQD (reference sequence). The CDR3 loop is CASSEVDWKSSYEQYF. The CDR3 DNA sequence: TGCGCCAGCAGTGAGGTGGACTGGAAGAGCTCCTACGAGCAGTACTTC.

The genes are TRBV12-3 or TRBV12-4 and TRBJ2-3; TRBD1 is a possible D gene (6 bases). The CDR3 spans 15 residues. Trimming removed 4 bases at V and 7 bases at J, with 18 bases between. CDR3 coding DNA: TGTGCCAGCAGTTCCCGGACAGCAGTTGATTATACGCAGTATTTT. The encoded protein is CASSSRTAVDYTQYF.

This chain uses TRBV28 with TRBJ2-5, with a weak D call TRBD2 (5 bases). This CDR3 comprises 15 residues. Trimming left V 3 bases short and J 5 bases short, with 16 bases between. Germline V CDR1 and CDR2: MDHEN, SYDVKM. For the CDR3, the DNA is TGTGCCAGCAGTTTCCTTGGGGAAAGAGGGGAGACCCAGTACTTC. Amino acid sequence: CASSFLGERGETQYF. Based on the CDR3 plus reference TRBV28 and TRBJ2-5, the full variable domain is DVKVTQSSRYLVKRTGEKVFLECVQDMDHENMFWYRQDPGLGLRLIYFSYDVKMKEKGDIPEGYSVSREKKERFSLILESASTNQTSMYLCASSFLGERGETQYFGPGTRLLVL.

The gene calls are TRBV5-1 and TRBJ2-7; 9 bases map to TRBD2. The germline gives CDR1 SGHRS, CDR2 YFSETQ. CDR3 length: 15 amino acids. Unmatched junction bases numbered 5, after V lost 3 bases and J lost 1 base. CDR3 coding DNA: TGCGCCAGCAGCTGGACTAGCGCCTCTTCCTACGAGCAGTACTTC. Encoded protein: CASSWTSASSYEQYF.

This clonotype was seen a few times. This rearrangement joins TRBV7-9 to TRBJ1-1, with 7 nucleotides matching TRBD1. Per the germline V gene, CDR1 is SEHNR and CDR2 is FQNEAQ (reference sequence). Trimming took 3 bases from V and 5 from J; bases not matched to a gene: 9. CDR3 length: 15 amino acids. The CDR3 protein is CASSFTRGRGTEAFF. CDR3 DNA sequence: TGTGCCAGCAGCTTTACGAGGGGGCGGGGTACTGAAGCTTTCTTT.